This T cell receptor beta chain was profiled in a study of human T cells and chemical hapten exposure. MiXCR was run by TCRdb on the RACE reads, yielding one entry per CDR3 protein. Found here are roughly 52,000 distinct CDR3 sequences, more than 9.5% of them singletons; the top ten hold 1.5% to 2%. The ends were cut back, 0 bases at V and 4 bases at J, with 9 bases in the middle. The germline V gene encodes CDR1 KGHSH and CDR2 LQKENI. The CDR3 runs 14 residues. As to time point: patch test 1, 2 weeks after DPC sensitization. The treatment here: therapeutic diphenylcyclopropenone sensitization with weekly scalp DPC. Sequencing started from total RNA isolated from unfractionated whole blood.

Specimen: whole blood, collected in connection with sensitization to the hapten diphenylcyclopropenone (DPC). The V and J genes are TRBV18 and TRBJ1-2; D call uncertain. The TCR comes from a middle-aged woman with alopecia areata. Some clones in this sample may be carry-over from other donors' samples. The CDR3 DNA follows: TGTGCCAGCTCACCACCGGGTGGAAGCTATGGCTACACCTTC. Translating it yields CASSPPGGSYGYTF.